The 20 T cell receptor beta chains listed next were all sequenced from one sample in a study of T cell changes during pregnancy in multiple sclerosis. The protocol was immunoSEQ multiplex PCR, while the TCRdb copy is restricted to in-frame clones and leaves out a portion. This sample carries roughly 48,000 clones, around 94% of them seen once, and the ten largest clones take roughly 0.99%. Source: CD4+ T cells from peripheral blood mononuclear cells, taken in the second trimester of pregnancy. The receptors originated from a female donor in good health, enrolled as a control in a pregnancy study.

The rearrangement links TRBV4-2 to TRBJ1-3; the D is unclear. The germline V gene has CDR1 LGHNA and CDR2 YNFKEQ. Trimming took 4 bases from V and 3 from J, leaving 10 bases between them. The CDR3 is 14 amino acids. Here the CDR3 reads CASSRQVFGNTIYF. CDR3 in DNA: TGTGCCAGCAGCCGGCAAGTATTTGGAAACACCATATATTTT.

The chain joins TRBV18 to TRBJ2-7, with a possible D match to TRBD2 (6 bases). This CDR3 comprises 13 residues. V was cut by 10 bases and J by 4 bases, with 17 bases left in between. CDR1 KGHSH and CDR2 LQKENI come from the germline V gene. This CDR3 is CATSGLGEYEQYF. CDR3 bases: TGTGCCACCTCGGGACTCGGAGAATACGAGCAGTACTTC. Variable domain in full (rest from reference TRBV18 and TRBJ2-7): NAGVMQNPRHLVRRRGQEARLRCSPMKGHSHVYWYRQLPEEGLKFMVYLQKENIIDESGMPKERFSAEFPKEGPSILRIQQVVRGDSAAYFCATSGLGEYEQYFGPGTRLTVT.

Only a few counts were recorded for this clone. The V call is TRBV7-8, the J call TRBJ1-6, with a tentative D call TRBD1 (5 bases). The CDR3 runs to 14 residues. V dropped 5 bases and J dropped 6 bases, with 11 bases sitting between them. Germline V gene data show CDR1 as SGHVS and CDR2 as FQNEAQ. CDR3 region: CASSPPTVNSPLHF. CDR3 coding DNA: TGTGCCAGCAGCCCCCCGACAGTTAATTCACCCCTCCACTTT.

In the case of this clone: This sample also contains other DNA sequences that code for the same CDR3. The chain employs TRBV19 and TRBJ2-5; D not certain. The CDR3 runs to 13 residues. Germline CDR1 and CDR2: LNHDA and SQIVND (reference sequence). The V end lost 1 base, the J end lost 2 bases, and 5 bases lay between the germline ends. The CDR3 spells CASSIGRQETQYF. The CDR3 DNA sequence: TGTGCCAGTAGTATAGGCAGGCAAGAGACCCAGTACTTC.

The V and J genes are TRBV28 and TRBJ2-1; weak D call: TRBD2 (6 bases). The CDR3 runs 14 residues. CDR1 and CDR2 from the germline V gene are MDHEN and SYDVKM. Trimming removed 3 bases from V and 5 bases from J, with 11 bases in between. CDR3 sequence reads: CASSLPGVNNEQFF. In DNA, the CDR3 is TGTGCCAGCAGTTTGCCGGGAGTTAACAATGAGCAGTTCTTC. Drawing the rest from reference TRBV28 and TRBJ2-1, the complete variable domain is DVKVTQSSRYLVKRTGEKVFLECVQDMDHENMFWYRQDPGLGLRLIYFSYDVKMKEKGDIPEGYSVSREKKERFSLILESASTNQTSMYLCASSLPGVNNEQFFGPGTRLTVL.

This chain joins TRBV28 and TRBJ1-4; maybe TRBD1 (5 bases). CDR1 and CDR2 (germline): MDHEN, SYDVKM. This CDR3 is built from 17 residues. Trimming removed 3 bases from V and 0 bases from J, with 14 bases in between. CDR3 amino acids: CASSFRQGESTNEKLFF. CDR3 nucleotides: TGTGCCAGCAGTTTTCGCCAGGGCGAGTCAACTAATGAAAAACTGTTTTTT.

The chain has TRBV6-4 and TRBJ2-2; D is uncertain. The CDR3 sequence is 15 residues long. V gave up 5 bases and J gave up 5 bases, with 15 bases separating them. Per germline, CDR1 MRHNA and CDR2 SNTAGT. CDR3 loop: CASSLLASRTGELFF. CDR3 sequence (DNA): TGTGCCAGCAGTCTCCTCGCTAGTCGTACCGGGGAGCTGTTTTTT.

The chain joins TRBV2 to TRBJ2-3; TRBD1 matches 9 bases. CDR1 and CDR2 from the germline V gene are SNHLY and FYNNEI. There are 16 residues in the CDR3. The V and J ends lost 1 base and 0 bases, in that order; junction bases with no gene match: 2. The CDR3 region is CASSEETGGSTDTQYF. As DNA, the CDR3 is TGTGCCAGCAGTGAAGAGACAGGGGGGAGCACAGATACGCAGTATTTT.

The chain carries TRBV18 and TRBJ1-2, with TRBD1 matching 10 bases. The CDR3 spans 16 residues. The germline gives CDR1 KGHSH, CDR2 LQKENI. The V and J ends lost 2 bases and 3 bases, in that order; junction bases with no gene match: 6. CDR3 sequence: CASSPIIGQGDYGYTF. The DNA for the CDR3 is TGTGCCAGCTCACCAATAATAGGACAGGGGGACTATGGCTACACCTTC.

The chain links TRBV29-1 to TRBJ2-1, with TRBD2 as a possible D gene (7 bases). CDR3 length: 14 residues. V lost 6 bases, J lost 3 bases, and 15 bases lay in between. Germline-derived CDR1 and CDR2 are SQVTM and ANQGSEA. This chain's CDR3 is CSVGAGDYYNEQFF. DNA of the CDR3: TGCAGCGTGGGGGCGGGAGATTACTACAATGAGCAGTTCTTC.

V usage is TRBV11-3 and J usage is TRBJ2-3, with D perhaps matching TRBD2 (6 bases). V was pared by 1 base and J by 9 bases, with 11 bases between. CDR3 length: 13 residues. CDR1 SGHNT and CDR2 YENEEA come from the germline V gene. CDR3 residues: CASSLGRESTQYF. For the CDR3, the DNA is TGTGCCAGCAGCTTAGGGAGGGAGAGCACGCAGTATTTT.

This chain connects TRBV6-5 to TRBJ1-1, with TRBD1 identical over 11 bases. CDR3 length equals 14 residues. Germline V gene lookup returns CDR1 MNHEY and CDR2 SVGAGI. V shed 4 bases and J 6 bases; nucleotides not matched to a gene: 4. CDR3 region: CASSWDRGSAEAFF. The CDR3 DNA reads as TGTGCCAGCAGTTGGGACAGGGGGTCCGCTGAAGCTTTCTTT.

V usage is TRBV7-9 and J usage is TRBJ2-7, with D perhaps matching TRBD1 (5 bases). V was shortened by 0 bases and J by 5 bases, with 11 bases between the two germline ends. Germline V gives CDR1 SEHNR, CDR2 FQNEAQ (reference sequence). The CDR3 contains 14 residues. In DNA, the CDR3 is TGTGCCAGCAGCTTAGCTCGGCCCAGGGACGAGCAGTACTTC. Protein: CASSLARPRDEQYF.

This clone was observed a few times. The V gene is TRBV21-1, the J gene TRBJ1-1; TRBD1 is the table's D call and was not checked against the DNA. TRBV21-1 counts as a pseudogene. The CDR3 has 15 residues. The CDR3, as DNA: TGTGCCAGCAGCCCTCTACGGACAGGAAGTACTGAAGCTTTCTTT. As protein: CASSPLRTGSTEAFF.

The genes are TRBV7-8 and TRBJ1-1; D unresolved. Trimming took off 3 bases at V and 0 bases at J, with 11 bases between the two ends. The length of the CDR3 is 15 residues. Germline loops: CDR1 SGHVS, CDR2 FQNEAQ. The CDR3 bases are TGTGCCAGCAGCTTTACAGAGACCATGAACACTGAAGCTTTCTTT. Amino acid sequence: CASSFTETMNTEAFF.

J is TRBJ1-1 and V is TRBV19, with D possibly being TRBD1 (6 bases). Looked up from germline, CDR1 is LNHDA and CDR2 is SQIVND (reference sequence). Trimming took off 5 bases at V and 3 bases at J, with 13 bases between the two ends. This CDR3 spans 14 amino acids. The CDR3 spells CASSVRGAYTEAFF. CDR3 nucleotide sequence: TGTGCCAGTAGTGTCCGGGGGGCCTACACTGAAGCTTTCTTT.

The rearrangement uses TRBV28 and TRBJ2-1, with 10 bases identical to TRBD2. V was clipped by 6 bases and J by 4 bases; unmatched bases: 9. The CDR3 totals 16 residues. CDR1 is MDHEN and CDR2 is SYDVKM in the germline V gene. The CDR3 DNA reads as TGTGCCAGCAGAATGCTTACTAGCGGGGAGTACAATGAGCAGTTCTTC. It is translated as CASRMLTSGEYNEQFF.

This chain connects TRBV6-1 to TRBJ2-1; 7 bases agree with TRBD2. Germline V gives CDR1 MNHNS, CDR2 SASEGT. The CDR3 is made up of 14 amino acids. V gave up 5 bases and J gave up 8 bases; unmatched junction bases: 9. The DNA of the CDR3 is TGTGCCAGCAGTTCAGGACTAGTTATCTATGAGCAGTTCTTC. Its translation: CASSSGLVIYEQFF.

This chain joins TRBV18 and TRBJ1-5; D uncertain. Germline CDR1 reads KGHSH; CDR2 reads LQKENI. Trimming removed 4 bases at V and 2 bases at J, with 12 bases between. This CDR3 has 15 amino acids. Here the CDR3 DNA reads TGTGCCAGCTCACTGGAGTCAACGGGCAATCAGCCCCAGCATTTT. It codes for CASSLESTGNQPQHF.

The rearrangement uses TRBV7-9 and TRBJ2-3; TRBD2 might be the D (6 bases). In germline, CDR1 is SEHNR, CDR2 FQNEAQ (reference sequence). V was trimmed by 1 base and J by 2 bases, leaving 10 bases between them. CDR3 length: 15 residues. The CDR3 DNA is TGTGCCAGCAGCTTAGAGGAGGGAGTCACAGATACGCAGTATTTT. Its translation is CASSLEEGVTDTQYF. The whole variable domain, filled in from reference TRBV7-9 and TRBJ2-3, reads DTGVSQNPRHKITKRGQNVTFRCDPISEHNRLYWYRQTLGQGPEFLTYFQNEAQLEKSRLLSDRFSAERPKGSFSTLEIQRTEQGDSAMYLCASSLEEGVTDTQYFGPGTRLTVL.